The 28 T cell receptor beta chains below were found in one sample sequenced in a study of blood T cell repertoires in COVID-19. Profiling relied on immunoSEQ multiplex PCR, and the TCRdb table lists in-frame clones only, not all of them. The table has around 100,000 clones, roughly 87% seen once. Material: peripheral blood. The receptor source for this set is a woman at least 80 years old in a cohort sampled during active COVID-19.

This chain connects TRBV6-2 or TRBV6-3 to TRBJ2-7; perhaps TRBD1 as D (5 bases). Germline V CDR1 and CDR2: MNHEY, SVGEGT. The CDR3 spans 16 residues. V was pared by 5 bases and J by 4 bases, with 21 bases between. CDR3 in amino acids: CASSNPTAGSSYEQYF. The CDR3 bases are TGTGCCAGCAGTAACCCGACAGCTGGGTCTTCGTACGAGCAGTACTTC.

The DNA for the CDR3 is TGTGCCAGTAGGACAGGGACAGGAGGCTACACCTTC. Protein: CASRTGTGGYTF. The rearrangement links TRBV2 to TRBJ1-2, with TRBD1 matching over 8 bases. This CDR3 has 12 residues. Germline CDR1 SNHLY, CDR2 FYNNEI. The V segment lost 9 bases and the J segment 8 bases; nucleotides outside the gene matches: 8. The variable domain in full, completed from reference TRBV2 and TRBJ1-2, reads EPEVTQTPSHQVTQMGQEVILRCVPISNHLYFYWYRQILGQKVEFLVSFYNNEISEKSEIFDDQFSVERPDGSNFTLKIRSTKLEDSAMYFCASRTGTGGYTFGSGTRLTVV.

In this sample, this clone turned up once. The V gene is TRBV9, the J gene TRBJ2-3; 13 positions match TRBD2. Germline V lookup: CDR1 SGDLS, CDR2 YYNGEE. The length of the CDR3 is 17 residues. V dropped 4 bases and J dropped 2; count of bases not matched to a gene: 7. CDR3 DNA: TGTGCCAGCAGCTTATGGACTAGCGGGGGTGACACAGATACGCAGTATTTT. Protein sequence: CASSLWTSGGDTDTQYF.

This chain connects TRBV28 to TRBJ2-7; 9 bases are a match to TRBD1. Germline values: CDR1 MDHEN, CDR2 SYDVKM. The CDR3 extends over 16 amino acids. Trimming cost V 5 bases and J 5 bases; bases outside gene matches: 13. This CDR3 is CASSPNPGTGKHEQYF. The CDR3 bases are TGTGCCAGCAGTCCAAATCCCGGGACAGGGAAACACGAGCAGTACTTC.

This clone was seen more than once but under ten times. This rearrangement joins TRBV6-4 to TRBJ1-5, with D perhaps matching TRBD1 (5 bases). V lost 3 bases, J lost 1 base, and 7 bases lay in between. The CDR3 spans 14 residues. Germline CDR1 and CDR2: MRHNA and SNTAGT. The CDR3 DNA sequence: TGTGCCAGCAGTGAAGACAGCAGCAATCAGCCCCAGCATTTT. This translates into CASSEDSSNQPQHF.

V gene TRBV4-1 combines with J gene TRBJ2-6; maybe TRBD2 (6 bases). The CDR3 is 15 residues long. Germline V lookup: CDR1 MGHRA, CDR2 YSYEKL. Trimming cost V 4 bases and J 3 bases, with 10 bases left between them. CDR3 nucleotide sequence: TGCGCCAGCAGCCCCCCGGGGGATGGGGCCAACGTCCTGACTTTC. As protein: CASSPPGDGANVLTF.

The rearrangement links TRBV29-1 to TRBJ2-3; 8 bases are a match to TRBD2. This CDR3 region has 16 residues. Germline V CDR1 and CDR2: SQVTM, ANQGSEA. Germline trimming cut 7 bases from V and 1 base from J; bases unmatched to any gene: 13. The CDR3 sequence is CSAKSGTRGGTDTQYF. In DNA form, the CDR3 reads TGCAGCGCAAAATCTGGGACTAGGGGGGGCACAGATACGCAGTATTTT.

The V gene is TRBV28, the J gene TRBJ2-7, with 9 nucleotides matching TRBD2. The CDR3 is 17 residues long. V was pared by 4 bases and J by 5 bases, with 15 bases of the junction left unmatched. Per germline, CDR1 MDHEN and CDR2 SYDVKM. CDR3 sequence (DNA): TGTGCCAGCAGTTCGGTTATGAGCGCTAGCGGGGAGGACGAGCAGTACTTC. This encodes CASSSVMSASGEDEQYF.

This sequence joins TRBV28 and TRBJ2-7, with TRBD2 matching over 7 bases. From germline, CDR1 is MDHEN and CDR2 SYDVKM. The CDR3 spans 12 residues. V lost 11 bases, J lost 2 bases, and 6 bases stayed unmatched. The CDR3 bases are TGTGCCGTTGGGGGGACTACCTACGAGCAGTACTTC. It translates to CAVGGTTYEQYF.

The chain employs TRBV30 and TRBJ2-2; a possible D gene is TRBD2 (6 bases). The CDR3 loop spans 15 amino acids. Germline loops: CDR1 GTSNPN, CDR2 SVGIG (reference sequence). Trimming left V 7 bases short and J 4 bases short, with 19 bases between. The CDR3 nucleotides are TGTGCCTTCCGAGGGACTCTAGCTAGCACCGGGGAGCTGTTTTTT. Translating it yields CAFRGTLASTGELFF.

The chain is built from TRBV7-9 and TRBJ2-1; tentative D call: TRBD2 (5 bases). Trimming shortened V by 5 bases and J by 4 bases, and 12 bases separated the two germline ends. Per germline, CDR1 SEHNR and CDR2 FQNEAQ (reference sequence). There are 14 residues in the CDR3. For the CDR3, the DNA is TGTGCCAGCAGCCTTGGGAGCGGATACAATGAGCAGTTCTTC. Translation gives CASSLGSGYNEQFF.

This clone appeared once. The chain has TRBV7-8 and TRBJ1-4, with D tentatively TRBD1 (5 bases). The CDR3 is 12 amino acids. Germline assignment: CDR1 SGHVS and CDR2 FQNEAQ. V was clipped by 4 bases and J by 8 bases, with 8 bases between them. The DNA for the CDR3 is TGTGCCAGCAGCTCCAGGGTGGAAAAACTGTTTTTT. It yields the protein CASSSRVEKLFF.

The V and J genes are TRBV7-9 and TRBJ2-6; 8 positions match TRBD1. V was pared by 4 bases and J by 2 bases, with 1 base of the junction left unmatched. The CDR3 sequence is 15 residues long. CDR1 and CDR2 (germline): SEHNR, FQNEAQ (reference sequence). The CDR3 DNA follows: TGTGCCAGCAGCTGGACAGGGCCTGGGGCCAACGTCCTGACTTTC. Amino acid sequence: CASSWTGPGANVLTF.

The V and J genes are TRBV7-2 and TRBJ2-2; D might be TRBD2 (5 bases). Trimming left V 1 base short and J 6 bases short, with 9 bases between. The CDR3 has 14 residues. The V gene's germline CDR1 is SGHTA and CDR2 FQGNSA. The chain's CDR3 is CASSLGWEPGELFF. In nucleotides, the CDR3 is TGTGCCAGCAGCTTAGGGTGGGAGCCCGGGGAGCTGTTTTTT.

The rearrangement uses TRBV28 and TRBJ1-2; D is uncertain. The CDR3 extends over 14 amino acids. Trimming left V 6 bases short and J 5 bases short, with 16 bases between. Germline values: CDR1 MDHEN, CDR2 SYDVKM. The CDR3 bases are TGTGCCAGCAGAAGGGAGGGAGGGCGGTATGGCTACACCTTC. It yields the protein CASRREGGRYGYTF.

The chain recombines TRBV11-2 with TRBJ2-1; TRBD2 aligns across 7 bases. CDR1 and CDR2 (germline): SGHAT, FQNNGV. The CDR3 consists of 15 residues. With 5 bases clipped from V and 7 bases from J, the junction kept 11 bases outside the gene matches. Written as DNA, the CDR3 is TGTGCCAGCAGCCCTTCGACTAGCATTCCAAATGAGCAGTTCTTC. It specifies CASSPSTSIPNEQFF.

This clone was seen a single time. The CDR3 sequence is CASSIRGSDSNQPQHF. The CDR3 DNA follows: TGTGCCAGTAGTATTAGAGGGTCAGATAGCAATCAGCCCCAGCATTTT. The V and J genes are TRBV19 and TRBJ1-5; no reliable D call. Germline V gene data show CDR1 as LNHDA and CDR2 as SQIVND (reference sequence). Between the trimmed V and J ends, which lost 3 bases and 0 bases, there was a span of 12 bases. This CDR3 contains 16 residues. Full variable domain (remainder filled in from reference TRBV19 and TRBJ1-5): DGGITQSPKYLFRKEGQNVTLSCEQNLNHDAMYWYRQDPGQGLRLIYYSQIVNDFQKGDIAEGYSVSREKKESFPLTVTSAQKNPTAFYLCASSIRGSDSNQPQHFGDGTRLSIL.

The chain uses TRBV11-2 and TRBJ2-3; D uncertain. V dropped 5 bases and J dropped 1 base, with 7 bases sitting between them. The length of the CDR3 is 13 residues. The germline CDR1 and CDR2 sequences are SGHAT and FQNNGV. The CDR3 sequence: CASSPPGTDTQYF. The DNA of the CDR3 is TGTGCCAGCAGCCCCCCCGGCACAGATACGCAGTATTTT.

The J gene is TRBJ1-2, the V gene TRBV6-1; 7 bases line up with TRBD1. V lost 2 bases to trimming and J lost 0 bases; unmatched junction nucleotides: 3. The CDR3 consists of 15 residues. Germline CDR1 and CDR2: MNHNS and SASEGT. The CDR3 nucleotides read TGTGCCAGCAGTGAAAATAGGGGGCCTAACTATGGCTACACCTTC. Translated, it gives CASSENRGPNYGYTF.

V and J are TRBV6-5 and TRBJ2-3; a weak D match, TRBD2 (6 bases). The CDR3 contains 12 residues. Germline CDR1 is MNHEY and CDR2 is SVGAGI. Trimming cost V 8 bases and J 0 bases, with 6 bases left between them. CDR3 bases: TGTGCCAGCGGGGGGAGCACAGATACGCAGTATTTT. The encoded protein is CASGGSTDTQYF.

The rearrangement links TRBV6-5 to TRBJ2-2, with D maybe TRBD1 (5 bases). V lost 7 bases to trimming and J lost 7 bases, with 13 bases between them. Germline CDR1 and CDR2: MNHEY and SVGAGI. The CDR3 has 13 residues. CDR3 loop: CASTGRVHGELFF. The CDR3 bases are TGTGCCAGCACTGGCAGGGTACACGGGGAGCTGTTTTTT.

The V and J genes are TRBV6-2 or TRBV6-3 and TRBJ2-1; TRBD2 matches 9 bases. The V segment lost 6 bases and the J segment 3 bases; nucleotides outside the gene matches: 15. The CDR3 has 18 residues. Germline CDR1 and CDR2: MNHEY and SVGEGT. The CDR3 region has the DNA TGTGCCAGCAGCCCTCCCCCTCTAGCGGGGATAAACTACAATGAGCAGTTCTTC. Residues: CASSPPPLAGINYNEQFF.

V usage is TRBV7-2 and J usage is TRBJ2-3, with D perhaps matching TRBD2 (7 bases). CDR3 length: 16 residues. From germline, CDR1 is SGHTA and CDR2 FQGNSA. V gave up 6 bases and J gave up 0 bases, with 16 bases separating them. CDR3 sequence: CASRGGGSGSTDTQYF. In nucleotides, the CDR3 is TGTGCCAGCAGAGGGGGGGGTAGCGGTAGCACAGATACGCAGTATTTT.

The V gene is TRBV19, the J gene TRBJ2-2; 10 nucleotides align to TRBD2. The CDR3 is 15 amino acids. Trimming took 4 bases from V and 6 from J; bases not matched to a gene: 5. The germline gives CDR1 LNHDA, CDR2 SQIVND (reference sequence). CDR3 region: CASSTGLAVAGELFF. The CDR3 nucleotides read TGTGCCAGTAGTACCGGACTAGCGGTAGCCGGGGAGCTGTTTTTT.

The rearrangement links TRBV23-1 to TRBJ2-7; D is unresolved. TRBV23-1 is classed as an ORF, of uncertain function. The CDR3 is made up of 20 amino acids. The V gene lost 3 bases and the J gene lost 0 bases, with 27 bases spanning the gap. The CDR3 sequence is CASSQPPQAPFRRNSYEQYF. CDR3 bases: TGCGCCAGCAGTCAGCCTCCTCAGGCACCCTTCAGGCGCAACTCCTACGAGCAGTACTTC.

The chain employs TRBV5-5 and TRBJ1-1; D may be TRBD1 (6 bases). V gave up 5 bases and J gave up 4 bases, with 15 bases separating them. This CDR3 has 14 amino acids. The germline V gene encodes CDR1 SGHKS and CDR2 YYEKEE (reference sequence). CDR3 sequence (DNA): TGTGCCAGCAGTTTTCTCAGGGGATCCACTGAAGCTTTCTTT. It translates to CASSFLRGSTEAFF.

This clone was detected only once. The rearrangement joins TRBV9 to TRBJ2-5; TRBD1 aligns across 8 bases. V shed 5 bases, J shed 1 base, and the junction held 4 bases outside the gene matches. From germline, CDR1 is SGDLS and CDR2 YYNGEE. The CDR3 runs 14 residues. In nucleotides, the CDR3 is TGTGCCAGCAGTTCGGACAGGGCCCAAGAGACCCAGTACTTC. Residues: CASSSDRAQETQYF.

The chain uses TRBV25-1 and TRBJ1-2, with D possibly being TRBD1 (5 bases). The V and J ends lost 4 bases and 0 bases respectively, with 9 bases between them. Germline assignment: CDR1 MGHDK and CDR2 SYGVNS. The CDR3 contains 14 residues. The CDR3 loop is CASSVQGSNYGYTF. As DNA, the CDR3 is TGTGCCAGCAGTGTGCAGGGATCTAACTATGGCTACACCTTC.